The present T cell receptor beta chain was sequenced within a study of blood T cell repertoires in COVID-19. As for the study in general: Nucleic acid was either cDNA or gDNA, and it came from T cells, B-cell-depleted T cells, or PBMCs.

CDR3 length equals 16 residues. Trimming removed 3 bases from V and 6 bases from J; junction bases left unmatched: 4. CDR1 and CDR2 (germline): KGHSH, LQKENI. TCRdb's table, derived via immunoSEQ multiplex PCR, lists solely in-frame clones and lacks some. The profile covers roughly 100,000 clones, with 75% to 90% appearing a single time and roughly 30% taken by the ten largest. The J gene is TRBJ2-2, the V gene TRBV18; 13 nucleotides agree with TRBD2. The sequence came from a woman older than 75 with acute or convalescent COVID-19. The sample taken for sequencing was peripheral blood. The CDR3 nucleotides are TGTGCCAGCTCACCCGGACTAGCGGGGGTCGCCGGGGAGCTGTTTTTT. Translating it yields CASSPGLAGVAGELFF. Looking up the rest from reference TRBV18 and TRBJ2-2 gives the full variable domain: NAGVMQNPRHLVRRRGQEARLRCSPMKGHSHVYWYRQLPEEGLKFMVYLQKENIIDESGMPKERFSAEFPKEGPSILRIQQVVRGDSAAYFCASSPGLAGVAGELFFGEGSRLTVL.